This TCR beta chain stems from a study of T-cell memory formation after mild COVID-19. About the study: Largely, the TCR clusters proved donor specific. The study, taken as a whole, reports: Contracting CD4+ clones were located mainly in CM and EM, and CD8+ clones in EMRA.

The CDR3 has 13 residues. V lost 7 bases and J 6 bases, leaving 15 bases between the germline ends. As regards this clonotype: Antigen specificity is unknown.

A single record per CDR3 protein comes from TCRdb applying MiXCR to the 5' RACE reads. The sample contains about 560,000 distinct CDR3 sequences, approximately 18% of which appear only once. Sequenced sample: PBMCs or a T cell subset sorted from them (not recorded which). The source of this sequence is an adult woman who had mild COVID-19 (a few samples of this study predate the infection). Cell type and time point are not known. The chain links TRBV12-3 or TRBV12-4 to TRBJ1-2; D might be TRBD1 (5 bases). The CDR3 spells CASTQSSGNGYTF. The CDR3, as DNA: TGTGCCAGCACCCAAAGCTCAGGGAATGGCTACACCTTC.